Below are 23 T cell receptor beta chains sequenced from a single sample in a study of blood T cells in healthy people across ages. It was with a sample-barcoded 5' primer and a J-beta primer mix that a second PCR of roughly 7 to 12 cycles was run. TCRdb reprocessed the 5' RACE reads via MiXCR and lists one record per CDR3 protein. The sample holds 550,000 to 600,000 distinct CDR3 sequences; 25% to 30% are singletons and the top ten take roughly 20%. What was sequenced was blood. The origin of the receptors is a woman in her seventies in good health.

This clonotype was counted between two and nine times. The chain employs TRBV6-6 and TRBJ2-2; 11 nucleotides agree with TRBD1. Per the germline V gene, CDR1 is MNHNY and CDR2 is SVGAGI (reference sequence). The junction had 4 bases not matched to a gene; V was cut back by 10 bases and J by 3 bases. This CDR3 contains 14 residues. The CDR3 sequence is CAILDRGHTGELFF. For the CDR3, the DNA is TGTGCCATCCTGGACAGGGGGCACACCGGGGAGCTGTTTTTT.

This clonotype occurred once. The chain is built from TRBV11-2 and TRBJ1-4; D call uncertain. Germline V gives CDR1 SGHAT, CDR2 FQNNGV. The CDR3 contains 15 residues. V lost 5 bases and J 0 bases, leaving 10 bases between the germline ends. CDR3 sequence: CASSQRWTTNEKLFF. CDR3 DNA sequence: TGTGCCAGCAGCCAGAGATGGACAACTAATGAAAAACTGTTTTTT.

This clonotype was picked up many times. At one end the junction does not follow the germline gene, possibly because of a read error. The CDR3 DNA is TGCGCCAGCAGCGAGGGACAGAGCTCCTACAATGAGCAGTTCTTC. Translation: CASSEGQSSYNEQFF. The chain uses TRBV25-1 and TRBJ2-1; 7 nucleotides match TRBD1. Germline loops: CDR1 MGHDK, CDR2 SYGVNS. CDR3 length: 15 amino acids.

The V gene is TRBV18, the J gene TRBJ1-1; no reliable D call. From germline, CDR1 is KGHSH and CDR2 LQKENI. There are 15 residues in the CDR3. Trimming removed 3 bases at V and 0 bases at J, with 11 bases between. CDR3 region: CASSPDGEMNTEAFF. The DNA of the CDR3 is TGTGCCAGCTCACCGGACGGGGAGATGAACACTGAAGCTTTCTTT.

The rearrangement links TRBV9 to TRBJ2-2; D uncertain. Germline-derived CDR1 and CDR2 are SGDLS and YYNGEE. The CDR3 sequence is 13 residues long. Between the trimmed V and J ends, which lost 5 bases and 1 base, there was a span of 6 bases. CDR3 sequence reads: CASRVQNTGELFF. Here the CDR3 DNA reads TGTGCCAGCAGAGTACAGAACACCGGGGAGCTGTTTTTT. The full variable domain, with the rest looked up from reference TRBV9 and TRBJ2-2, is DSGVTQTPKHLITATGQRVTLRCSPRSGDLSVYWYQQSLDQGLQFLIQYYNGEERAKGNILERFSAQQFPDLHSELNLSSLELGDSALYFCASRVQNTGELFFGEGSRLTVL.

Regarding this clonotype: Because the CDR3 is missing its conserved closing phenylalanine or tryptophan, this is likely a read error. The chain uses TRBV12-3 or TRBV12-4 and TRBJ1-1, with D tentatively TRBD1 (5 bases). The CDR3 totals 14 residues. The germline V and J ends were trimmed by 5 bases and 3 bases, with 13 bases remaining between them. For the CDR3, the DNA is TGTGCCAGCAGTCCCCGCCGGGGCCACACTGAAGCTTTCTTA. It specifies CASSPRRGHTEAFL.

This clonotype was picked up a small number of times. The chain couples TRBV5-1 to TRBJ2-3, with D unresolved. With 4 bases removed from V and 1 base from J, the gap between germline ends came to 10 bases. Per germline, CDR1 SGHRS and CDR2 YFSETQ. The CDR3 has 14 residues. CDR3 residues: CASSGSLGTDTQYF. DNA for the CDR3: TGCGCCAGCAGCGGGTCGCTAGGCACAGATACGCAGTATTTT.

The chain carries TRBV6-4 and TRBJ1-1; D remains ambiguous. The length of the CDR3 is 10 residues. Looked up from germline, CDR1 is MRHNA and CDR2 is SNTAGT. Trimming cost V 10 bases and J 5 bases, with 8 bases left between them. The CDR3 region has the DNA TGTGCCAACGTGAGAACTGAAGCTTTCTTT. Its translation is CANVRTEAFF.

V usage is TRBV5-1 and J usage is TRBJ1-2; 8 positions agree with TRBD1. Germline V CDR1 and CDR2: SGHRS, YFSETQ. The ends lost 0 bases at V and 4 bases at J; junction bases unmatched: 8. This CDR3 is 16 amino acids long. CDR3 DNA: TGCGCCAGCAGCTTGGCCTCAGGGGGCTCAAGCTATGGCTACACCTTC. This gives the protein CASSLASGGSSYGYTF.

This clonotype appeared a few times. The chain is built from TRBV20-1 and TRBJ2-7; tentative D call: TRBD2 (7 bases). The CDR3 length is 15 residues. V dropped 0 bases and J dropped 0 bases, with 12 bases sitting between them. Germline V gene data show CDR1 as DFQATT and CDR2 as SNEGSKA (reference sequence). This CDR3 is CSARDPGGPSYEQYF. In DNA form, the CDR3 reads TGCAGTGCTAGAGATCCCGGGGGGCCCTCCTACGAGCAGTACTTC.

This clonotype was counted a few times. The chain has TRBV10-3 and TRBJ2-4; a possible D gene is TRBD2 (6 bases). V lost 6 bases and J 0 bases, leaving 12 bases between the germline ends. There are 15 residues in the CDR3. Germline V gene lookup returns CDR1 ENHRY and CDR2 SYGVKD. The CDR3 loop reads CAIREGPLAKNIQYF. The CDR3 DNA sequence: TGTGCCATCAGGGAGGGGCCGTTAGCCAAAAACATTCAGTACTTC.

The V call is TRBV27, the J call TRBJ2-7; TRBD2 matches at 9 bases. Germline V gives CDR1 MNHEY, CDR2 SMNVEV (reference sequence). J gave up 2 bases and V 5 bases, and 10 bases lay outside the gene matches. CDR3 length: 16 residues. The CDR3, as DNA: TGTGCCAGCAGTCTCCTTAGCGGGGGCAGCCCCTACGAGCAGTACTTC. Translated, it gives CASSLLSGGSPYEQYF.

This clonotype appeared a few times. The gene calls are TRBV20-1 and TRBJ2-5; unclear D gene. The germline V gene has CDR1 DFQATT and CDR2 SNEGSKA (reference sequence). Trimming cost V 3 bases and J 1 base, with 9 bases left between them. The CDR3 extends over 13 amino acids. In nucleotides, the CDR3 is TGCAGTGCTAGTGGGGTTCCCCAAGAGACCCAGTACTTC. Its protein is CSASGVPQETQYF.

This chain connects TRBV5-1 to TRBJ2-3; 11 positions match TRBD2. V trimming: 4 bases; J trimming: 5 bases; junction bases outside the gene matches: 6. This CDR3 comprises 15 residues. CDR1 is SGHRS, CDR2 YFSETQ, per germline. CDR3 nucleotides: TGCGCCAGCAGCCGGGGGGGGACTAGCGGAGATACGCAGTATTTT. Amino acid sequence: CASSRGGTSGDTQYF.

This clonotype appeared once. The chain joins TRBV12-5 to TRBJ2-5, with a possible D match to TRBD2 (5 bases). The V and J ends lost 5 bases and 2 bases respectively, with 12 bases between them. In germline, CDR1 is LGHNT, CDR2 FRNRAP. The CDR3 is 14 amino acids. This CDR3 is CASGKGGLQETQYF. The DNA of the CDR3 is TGTGCTAGTGGTAAAGGAGGATTACAAGAGACCCAGTACTTC.

In the case of this clonotype: One end of the junction varies from germline; a read error may be responsible. The chain recombines TRBV5-1 with TRBJ1-4; D remains ambiguous. The length of the CDR3 is 16 residues. CDR1 is SGHRS and CDR2 is YFSETQ in the germline V gene. Here the CDR3 DNA reads TGCGCCAGCAGCTTGATTGGACCTGCAACTAATGAAAGACTGTTTTTT. This gives the protein CASSLIGPATNERLFF.

The V and J genes are TRBV5-1 and TRBJ2-2; TRBD1 is a possible D gene (6 bases). Germline V gene data show CDR1 as SGHRS and CDR2 as YFSETQ. The CDR3 spans 16 residues. Between the trimmed V and J ends, which lost 0 bases and 5 bases, there was a span of 14 bases. CDR3 sequence: CASSLEGQRGTGELFF. The CDR3 DNA follows: TGCGCCAGCAGCTTGGAGGGTCAAAGGGGGACCGGGGAGCTGTTTTTT.

Worth noting for this clonotype: The junction does not match germline at one end; this may be a read error. The chain joins TRBV4-2 to TRBJ2-5; D is tentatively TRBD1 or TRBD2 (5 bases each). The CDR3 extends over 14 amino acids. Germline V gene lookup returns CDR1 LGHNA and CDR2 YNFKEQ. CDR3 loop: CACSLPGPTETQYF. CDR3 bases: TGTGCCTGCAGCCTACCGGGACCCACAGAGACCCAGTACTTC.

This chain links TRBV14 with TRBJ1-1; D remains ambiguous. The V gene's germline CDR1 is SGHDN and CDR2 FVKESK. Trimming stripped 4 bases from V and 4 bases from J, with 7 bases between. CDR3 length equals 12 residues. The CDR3 DNA follows: TGTGCCAGCAGCCGGCAGCTCACTGAAGCTTTCTTT. Protein product: CASSRQLTEAFF.

The chain has TRBV20-1 and TRBJ2-3, with D uncertain. V lost 5 bases to trimming and J lost 0 bases, with 15 bases between them. Germline-derived CDR1 and CDR2 are DFQATT and SNEGSKA (reference sequence). The CDR3 loop spans 15 amino acids. CDR3 residues: CSASRLPYSTDTQYF. Written as DNA, the CDR3 is TGCAGTGCTTCCCGACTCCCCTACAGCACAGATACGCAGTATTTT.

This clonotype was observed many times. The CDR3 nucleotides are TGCGCCAGCAGCTTGGTGGCTAGCGGGGGCCTAGAGACCCAGTACTTC. This translates into CASSLVASGGLETQYF. The rearrangement links TRBV5-1 to TRBJ2-5; 10 bases are a match to TRBD2. Germline trimming cut 0 bases from V and 4 bases from J; bases unmatched to any gene: 6. The CDR3 contains 16 residues. Germline V CDR1 and CDR2: SGHRS, YFSETQ.

This clonotype has a handful of counts. The V gene is TRBV18, the J gene TRBJ1-4; D call uncertain. CDR1 is KGHSH and CDR2 is LQKENI in the germline V gene. This CDR3 comprises 16 residues. V gave up 3 bases and J gave up 8 bases, with 19 bases separating them. The CDR3 sequence is CASSPRTVQNAEKLFF. CDR3 DNA: TGTGCCAGCTCACCGCGGACTGTCCAGAATGCGGAAAAACTGTTTTTT.

V gene TRBV10-3 combines with J gene TRBJ1-1, with D possibly being TRBD1 (6 bases). The CDR3 is made up of 14 amino acids. The V end was cut by 9 bases, the J end by 0 bases, with 14 bases between. From germline, CDR1 is ENHRY and CDR2 SYGVKD. CDR3 protein: CAIRPGQMNTEAFF. Here the CDR3 DNA reads TGTGCCATTCGGCCGGGACAAATGAACACTGAAGCTTTCTTT.